The present T cell receptor (beta chain) was sequenced within a study of memory CD4+ T cells and cytomegalovirus serostatus. The sort gate was single viable CD3+CD4+CD8-CD45RO+ cells for memory CD4+ T cells. Serostatus was set by detecting CMV pp150, pp28, p38, p52 IgG. After thawing, CD4+ T cells were positively selected. In the original processing: After removing out-of-frame reads, under 2.5 million distinct TCRbeta sequences remained. Libraries were prepared by immunoSEQ multiplex PCR; TCRdb keeps only in-frame clonotypes and omits some of them. The V and J calls and clone size come from that table; D and trimming were worked out from the DNA. The sample has 40,000 to 45,000 clones, around 79% seen once. The CDR3 extends over 14 amino acids. V was shortened by 0 bases and J by 1 base, with 7 bases between the two germline ends. CDR1 and CDR2 from the germline V gene are SGHRS and YFSETQ.

The V gene is TRBV5-1, the J gene TRBJ2-5; D gene uncertain. Sequencing input: memory CD4+ T cells from blood. The sequence came from an adult in good health and CMV-seronegative. CDR3: CASSLVTFQETQYF. The CDR3 DNA follows: TGCGCCAGCAGCTTGGTGACTTTCCAAGAGACCCAGTACTTC.